The 6 T cell receptor beta chains in this list originate from one sample, sequenced in a study of CD8 T cells in Susac syndrome. cDNA came from about 0.5 to 1 ug RNA primed by random hexamers. TCRdb called the immunoSEQ multiplex PCR reads again in MiXCR, with one record for every CDR3 protein. Found here are more than 100,000 distinct CDR3 sequences, under 96% of them singletons; the top ten hold roughly 0.14%. The specimen sequenced was CD4+ T cells from PBMCs. Receptors originate from a human donor with Susac syndrome.

The chain recombines TRBV12-3 or TRBV12-4 with TRBJ2-3; D remains unclear. Trimming cost V 7 bases and J 4 bases, with 6 bases left between them. The CDR3 totals 11 residues. The CDR3 DNA reads as TGTGCCAGCATCCTGGCAGATACGCAGTATTTT. Translating it yields CASILADTQYF.

V is TRBV20-1 and J is TRBJ2-4; 8 bases agree with TRBD1. The length of the CDR3 is 14 residues. V lost 3 bases to trimming and J lost 7 bases; unmatched junction nucleotides: 8. Germline loops: CDR1 DFQATT, CDR2 SNEGSKA (reference sequence). In DNA, the CDR3 is TGCAGTGCTAGTAGGACAGGGAGATATAACATTCAGTACTTC. Translated: CSASRTGRYNIQYF.

V is TRBV6-2 or TRBV6-3 and J is TRBJ2-7, with D perhaps matching TRBD2 (5 bases). V lost 6 bases and J lost 5, with 17 bases in between. The CDR3 consists of 14 residues. Germline V gives CDR1 MNHEY, CDR2 SVGEGT. The CDR3 bases are TGTGCCAGCAGGCTACTCCTCGGGGTGAACGAGCAGTACTTC. It specifies CASRLLLGVNEQYF.

The chain employs TRBV20-1 and TRBJ2-4, with D possibly TRBD1 on 6 matching bases. The V end lost 3 bases, the J end lost 6 bases, and 9 bases lay between the germline ends. There are 12 residues in the CDR3. Germline V gene data show CDR1 as DFQATT and CDR2 as SNEGSKA (reference sequence). The CDR3 loop is CSARGAGNIQYF. CDR3 sequence (DNA): TGCAGTGCTAGGGGGGCGGGAAACATTCAGTACTTC.

This clonotype was recorded once. V usage is TRBV18 and J usage is TRBJ2-7; the D gene is possibly TRBD2 (6 bases). The CDR3 contains 15 residues. V was cut by 2 bases and J by 0 bases, with 11 bases left in between. CDR1 and CDR2 (germline): KGHSH, LQKENI. CDR3 in DNA: TGTGCCAGCTCACCAGCGGGGCTCTTCTCCTACGAGCAGTACTTC. Its translation is CASSPAGLFSYEQYF.

V and J are TRBV25-1 and TRBJ2-6, with a weak D call TRBD1 (5 bases). This CDR3 comprises 14 residues. The germline V gene encodes CDR1 MGHDK and CDR2 SYGVNS. With 3 bases removed from V and 3 bases from J, the gap between germline ends came to 6 bases. CDR3 in amino acids: CASSDRDGANVLTF. The CDR3 region has the DNA TGTGCCAGCAGTGACAGGGATGGGGCCAACGTCCTGACTTTC.